Below, 10 T cell receptor beta chains from the same sample are listed, as sequenced in a study of OX40 agonist ivuxolimab in advanced cancers. The protocol was immunoSEQ multiplex PCR, while the TCRdb copy is restricted to in-frame clones and leaves out a portion. The sample carries approximately 120,000 clones, less than 95% recorded once. Sequencing was performed on CD4+ or CD8+ T cells sorted from blood, taken in a trial of the OX40 agonist ivuxolimab. The origin of the receptors is an adult with an advanced solid tumor such as melanoma, head and neck, liver or kidney cancer.

This clone was seen a single time. V gene TRBV5-4 combines with J gene TRBJ2-2, with 8 bases that match TRBD2. This CDR3 comprises 15 residues. Trimming cost V 2 bases and J 3 bases; bases outside gene matches: 3. Per germline, CDR1 SGHNT and CDR2 YYREEE (reference sequence). For the CDR3, the DNA is TGTGCCAGCAGCTTCGGGGGGGAGTACACCGGGGAGCTGTTTTTT. Translating it yields CASSFGGEYTGELFF.

The CDR3 region is CASSLSGLLNTGELFF. The CDR3 DNA is TGCGCCAGCAGCTTATCGGGACTACTCAACACCGGGGAGCTGTTTTTT. V is TRBV5-1 and J is TRBJ2-2; 7 bases match TRBD2. CDR1 and CDR2 (germline): SGHRS, YFSETQ. There are 16 residues in the CDR3. V was clipped by 2 bases and J by 2 bases; unmatched bases: 6. Filled out from reference TRBV5-1 and TRBJ2-2, the complete variable domain reads KAGVTQTPRYLIKTRGQQVTLSCSPISGHRSVSWYQQTPGQGLQFLFEYFSETQRNKGNFPGRFSGRQFSNSRSEMNVSTLELGDSALYLCASSLSGLLNTGELFFGEGSRLTVL.

The V and J genes are TRBV19 and TRBJ1-3; 7 bases fit TRBD1. CDR1 LNHDA and CDR2 SQIVND come from the germline V gene (reference sequence). This CDR3 has 16 amino acids. J was trimmed by 0 bases and V by 1 base; bases with no gene match: 3. CDR3: CASSIVDRDSGNTIYF. As DNA, the CDR3 is TGTGCCAGTAGTATAGTCGACAGGGACTCTGGAAACACCATATATTTT. Using reference TRBV19 and TRBJ1-3 for the parts outside the CDR3, the full variable domain is DGGITQSPKYLFRKEGQNVTLSCEQNLNHDAMYWYRQDPGQGLRLIYYSQIVNDFQKGDIAEGYSVSREKKESFPLTVTSAQKNPTAFYLCASSIVDRDSGNTIYFGEGSWLTVV.

The chain is built from TRBV19 and TRBJ2-7; possibly TRBD1 for D (6 bases). V lost 2 bases, J lost 6 bases, and 17 bases lay in between. The germline V gene has CDR1 LNHDA and CDR2 SQIVND (reference sequence). The length of the CDR3 is 15 residues. CDR3 DNA: TGTGCCAGTAGTATAACCGGGACAATTCTCTCCGAGCAGTACTTC. Protein: CASSITGTILSEQYF.

In regard to this clone: At one end, the junction sequence differs from germline, possibly due to a read error. The rearrangement uses TRBV6-9 and TRBJ2-7; perhaps TRBD1 as D (6 bases). The CDR3 has 13 amino acids. Germline V gene sequence: CDR1 MNHGY, CDR2 SVAAGI. CDR3 region: CASSDAPGVRPSF. In DNA, the CDR3 is TGTGCCAGCAGCGACGCCCCAGGGGTTCGTCCAAGTTTC.

This clone appeared a few times. The junction departs from germline at one end; a sequencing error may be responsible. The chain links TRBV10-3 to TRBJ2-7; 7 nucleotides agree with TRBD2. The length of the CDR3 is 16 residues. Germline V gene sequence: CDR1 ENHRY, CDR2 SYGVKD. CDR3 sequence reads: CAISEPLLPEAGVFHF. The CDR3 nucleotides read TGTGCCATCAGTGAACCCCTGTTGCCTGAGGCGGGAGTCTTTCACTTC.

CDR3 in amino acids: CASSLGQTPYEQYF. In DNA form, the CDR3 reads TGTGCCAGCAGCTTGGGTCAGACCCCCTACGAGCAGTACTTC. This chain links TRBV5-6 with TRBJ2-7; D remains unclear. V was pared by 0 bases and J by 2 bases, with 9 bases between. Germline CDR1 SGHDT, CDR2 YYEEEE. The CDR3 covers 14 residues.

The rearrangement joins TRBV29-1 to TRBJ2-7; possible D gene TRBD2, 6 bases. The CDR3 runs to 14 residues. V lost 4 bases and J lost 1, with 14 bases in between. CDR1 and CDR2 from the germline V gene are SQVTM and ANQGSEA. DNA of the CDR3: TGCAGCGTTGGGGGGGTACAGTCTTCCTACGAGCAGTACTTC. It yields the protein CSVGGVQSSYEQYF.

The chain recombines TRBV28 with TRBJ2-7, with a weak D call TRBD2 (5 bases). The CDR3 length is 12 residues. CDR1 and CDR2 from the germline V gene are MDHEN and SYDVKM. The V and J ends lost 4 bases and 7 bases respectively, with 11 bases between them. This CDR3 reads CASSSSTGEQYF. The DNA of the CDR3 is TGTGCCAGCAGTTCGTCTACGGGAGAGCAGTACTTC.

The chain recombines TRBV29-1 with TRBJ1-5; D remains unclear. Trimming took 4 bases from V and 2 from J, leaving 9 bases between them. CDR1 and CDR2 (germline): SQVTM, ANQGSEA. The CDR3 loop spans 13 amino acids. Written as DNA, the CDR3 is TGCAGCGTTGGGGGATCCGGCAATCAGCCCCAGCATTTT. Amino acids: CSVGGSGNQPQHF.